These 24 T cell receptor beta chains were all obtained from the same sample, sequenced in a study of monozygotic twins with inflammatory bowel disease. TCRdb reworked the 5' RACE reads into one entry per CDR3 protein, no DNA. Here the sample table reports a few hundred thousand distinct CDR3 sequences. The sequenced material came from blood. The source is a human donor with ulcerative colitis or Crohn's disease, or a healthy co-twin of an affected twin (not recorded which).

The gene calls are TRBV6-2 or TRBV6-3 and TRBJ1-1. The germline V gene has CDR1 MNHEY and CDR2 SVGEGT. This CDR3 is 12 amino acids long. CDR3: CASRRMNTEAFF.

This chain uses TRBV12-3 or TRBV12-4 with TRBJ1-6; absent DNA, TCRdb's TRBD1 call cannot be checked. The CDR3 runs 14 residues. The CDR3 reads CASTQTGGNSPLHF.

The chain employs TRBV29-1 and TRBJ1-1. The CDR3 is made up of 12 amino acids. Germline CDR1 and CDR2: SQVTM and ANQGSEA. The CDR3 protein is CSVVVLNTEAFF.

V is TRBV27 and J is TRBJ2-3; TCRdb's D call of TRBD1 is untestable without DNA. In germline, CDR1 is MNHEY, CDR2 SMNVEV (reference sequence). This CDR3 contains 14 residues. CDR3 amino acids: CASSWDSSTDTQYF.

The genes are TRBV30 and TRBJ1-4. The germline gives CDR1 GTSNPN, CDR2 SVGIG (reference sequence). The CDR3 spans 14 residues. The CDR3 protein is CAWSVQSRGLGLFF.

The chain employs TRBV5-1 and TRBJ1-4; TCRdb's assignment of TRBD1 cannot be checked, as there is no DNA. CDR1 SGHRS and CDR2 YFSETQ come from the germline V gene. The CDR3 loop spans 14 amino acids. Here the CDR3 reads CASGRGTGKEKLFF. Full variable domain (outside the CDR3, taken from reference TRBV5-1 and TRBJ1-4): KAGVTQTPRYLIKTRGQQVTLSCSPISGHRSVSWYQQTPGQGLQFLFEYFSETQRNKGNFPGRFSGRQFSNSRSEMNVSTLELGDSALYLCASGRGTGKEKLFFGSGTQLSVL.

CDR3 region: CASSDRGTQPQHF. J is TRBJ1-5 and V is TRBV2; TCRdb outputs TRBD1, but without DNA this stays unchecked. The CDR3 spans 13 residues. Germline CDR1 and CDR2: SNHLY and FYNNEI.

V is TRBV3-1 and J is TRBJ1-2; checking the TCRdb D call of TRBD1 is not possible without DNA. This CDR3 is built from 15 residues. Looked up from germline, CDR1 is LGHDT and CDR2 is YNNKEL (reference sequence). CDR3 sequence reads: CASSQGGWGGNGYTF.

CDR3 sequence: CASSQDAQVLFNSPLHF. The rearrangement uses TRBV14 and TRBJ1-6; the TCRdb call, TRBD1, lacks DNA for checking. Germline lookup yields CDR1 SGHDN and CDR2 FVKESK. The CDR3 covers 17 residues. Full variable domain (outside the CDR3, taken from reference TRBV14 and TRBJ1-6): EAGVTQFPSHSVIEKGQTVTLRCDPISGHDNLYWYRRVMGKEIKFLLHFVKESKQDESGMPNNRFLAERTGGTYSTLKVQPAELEDSGVYFCASSQDAQVLFNSPLHFGNGTRLTVT.

The chain recombines TRBV4-3 with TRBJ2-2; TCRdb's assignment of TRBD1 cannot be checked, as there is no DNA. Per the germline V gene, CDR1 is LGHNA and CDR2 is YSLEER. CDR3 size: 14 residues. CDR3 sequence: CASSQAPGSGELFF.

The chain joins TRBV14 to TRBJ2-5; TCRdb's D call of TRBD2 is untestable without DNA. In germline, CDR1 is SGHDN, CDR2 FVKESK. This CDR3 spans 15 amino acids. CDR3 residues: CASSHSGTRKETQYF. The full variable domain, in which reference TRBV14 and TRBJ2-5 provide the parts outside the CDR3, is EAGVTQFPSHSVIEKGQTVTLRCDPISGHDNLYWYRRVMGKEIKFLLHFVKESKQDESGMPNNRFLAERTGGTYSTLKVQPAELEDSGVYFCASSHSGTRKETQYFGPGTRLLVL.

The V call is TRBV3-1, the J call TRBJ1-1. Per the germline V gene, CDR1 is LGHDT and CDR2 is YNNKEL (reference sequence). CDR3 length: 13 amino acids. Here the CDR3 reads CASSPDRKTEAFF.

The CDR3 spells CASSLAKPYNEQFF. V is TRBV5-1 and J is TRBJ2-1. Per the germline V gene, CDR1 is SGHRS and CDR2 is YFSETQ. The CDR3 covers 14 residues.

This rearrangement joins TRBV12-3 or TRBV12-4 to TRBJ2-1; TCRdb lists TRBD2, though no DNA is available to test this call. This CDR3 region has 15 residues. The chain's CDR3 is CASSLGLAGGYEQFF.

The chain couples TRBV5-6 to TRBJ2-3; TCRdb names TRBD1, which stays unverified in the absence of DNA. From germline, CDR1 is SGHDT and CDR2 YYEEEE. The CDR3 spans 16 residues. The CDR3 loop is CASSYSRTGGTDTQYF.

This chain joins TRBV4-3 and TRBJ2-3. CDR3 length: 17 amino acids. Looked up from germline, CDR1 is LGHNA and CDR2 is YSLEER. The CDR3 sequence is CASSQDMSVSSTDTQYF.

The rearrangement joins TRBV7-9 to TRBJ2-1; TCRdb reports TRBD2, a call that lacks DNA to check it against. CDR3 length: 16 residues. Looked up from germline, CDR1 is SEHNR and CDR2 is FQNEAQ (reference sequence). The CDR3 protein is CASSLAQLADYNEQFF.

The CDR3 region is CASSLVEGSGYTF. The chain has TRBV5-1 and TRBJ1-2. The V gene's germline CDR1 is SGHRS and CDR2 YFSETQ. The CDR3 is 13 residues long.

This chain connects TRBV20-1 to TRBJ2-3; TCRdb's assignment of TRBD2 cannot be checked, as there is no DNA. There are 15 residues in the CDR3. From germline, CDR1 is DFQATT and CDR2 SNEGSKA (reference sequence). CDR3 protein: CSAWGLAASTDTQYF.

The chain carries TRBV20-1 and TRBJ2-7; the TRBD1 assignment by TCRdb is unverifiable without DNA. This CDR3 region has 13 residues. Germline assignment: CDR1 DFQATT and CDR2 SNEGSKA (reference sequence). CDR3 amino acids: CSARPSAGQKQYF.

The chain is built from TRBV5-4 and TRBJ2-3; without DNA, the TCRdb call of TRBD1 cannot be checked. The CDR3 runs to 15 residues. Germline V gene lookup returns CDR1 SGHNT and CDR2 YYREEE (reference sequence). The CDR3 here is CASSLRITGSDTQYF.

The chain links TRBV10-3 to TRBJ1-5; TCRdb's D call, TRBD1, is unchecked because there is no DNA. The CDR3 is made up of 14 amino acids. Germline-derived CDR1 and CDR2 are ENHRY and SYGVKD. CDR3 sequence reads: CAISSDRANQPQHF.

This rearrangement joins TRBV18 to TRBJ2-7; without DNA, the TCRdb call of TRBD1 cannot be checked. In germline, CDR1 is KGHSH, CDR2 LQKENI. CDR3 length equals 14 residues. CDR3 in amino acids: CASSSTQGTYEQYF.

V and J are TRBV20-1 and TRBJ2-5; TCRdb names TRBD2, which stays unverified in the absence of DNA. The CDR3 runs to 17 residues. Germline-derived CDR1 and CDR2 are DFQATT and SNEGSKA (reference sequence). CDR3 in amino acids: CSARGTSGGQIQETQYF.